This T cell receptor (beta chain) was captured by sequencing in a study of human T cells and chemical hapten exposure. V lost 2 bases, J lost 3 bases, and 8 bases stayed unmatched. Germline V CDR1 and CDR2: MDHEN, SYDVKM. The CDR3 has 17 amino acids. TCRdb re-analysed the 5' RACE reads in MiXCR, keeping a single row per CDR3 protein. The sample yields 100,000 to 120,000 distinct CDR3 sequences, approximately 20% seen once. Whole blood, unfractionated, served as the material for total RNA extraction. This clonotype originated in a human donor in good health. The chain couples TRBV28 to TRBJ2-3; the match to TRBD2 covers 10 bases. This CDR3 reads CASSLPLSGRRTDTQYF. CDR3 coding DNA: TGTGCCAGCAGTTTACCTCTTAGCGGGAGGCGAACAGATACGCAGTATTTT.